This T cell receptor beta chain was captured in a study of cytomegalovirus exposure and HLA in healthy donors. V lost 6 bases, J lost 8 bases, and 9 bases stayed unmatched. This CDR3 region has 13 residues. Germline CDR1 MDHEN, CDR2 SYDVKM. On this clone: Its antigen is not identified.

PCR used 60 Vbeta primers and 13 Jbeta primers. Only in-frame clones appear in the TCRdb table, and some are missing; sequencing was by immunoSEQ multiplex PCR. The table has around 140,000 clones, roughly four fifths seen once. Likely unrecorded immune exposures existed in these nominally healthy donors. General study results and limits: Later analysis suggested links between common viral pathogens and several top significant clusters. There were some public TCRs occurring in many donors, but most TCR sequences were rare. In an earlier analysis, productive rearrangement rates for most beta V segments clustered near 87% or 30%.

This chain uses TRBV28 with TRBJ2-7, with 8 bases aligning to TRBD1. The receptor was isolated from a male donor in good health and CMV-seronegative. The sample taken for sequencing was PBMCs. CDR3: CASRIRDRPKQYF. As DNA, the CDR3 is TGTGCCAGCAGGATCCGGGACAGGCCCAAGCAGTACTTC.